The rows below give T cell receptor beta chains drawn from one sample of a study of pediatric ulcerative colitis. Assay used: immunoSEQ multiplex PCR; TCRdb lists only in-frame clones, some missing. Here the sample spans tens of thousands of clones, 75% being singletons. Material for sequencing was gut tissue. The receptors here all came from a boy between 5 and 17 years old with severe ulcerative colitis. The CDR3 runs from the conserved cysteine through the conserved F or W. D genes are given only for firm matches. Only some rows state a clone size, as once, few, many or a class for expanded clones.

>TRBJ2-4|NA|NA|18|TRBV10-2
CASSKTSGGAAAKNIQYF
TGCGCCAGCAGCAAGACTAGTGGGGGGGCTGCTGCCAAAAACATTCAGTACTTC
>TRBJ1-1|TRBD1|few|15|TRBV15
CATSRDIGTGGEAFF
TGTGCCACCAGCAGAGATATAGGGACAGGGGGAGAAGCTTTCTTT
>TRBJ1-1|NA|NA|13|TRBV11-2
CASSPGRNKEAFF
TGTGCCAGCAGCCCTGGGAGAAACAAAGAAGCTTTCTTT
>TRBJ1-1|TRBD1|NA|14|TRBV5-4
CASSFDSGGGEAFF
TGTGCCAGCAGCTTTGACTCAGGGGGCGGTGAAGCTTTCTTT
>TRBJ1-5|NA|NA|12|TRBV25-1
CASSDLGQPQHF
TGTGCCAGCAGTGACTTGGGCCAGCCCCAGCATTTT
>TRBJ2-5|NA|NA|15|TRBV6-5
CASSYSGRRQETQYF
TGTGCCAGCAGTTACTCAGGGAGGCGCCAAGAGACCCAGTACTTC
>TRBJ1-6|TRBD1|few|13|TRBV7-3
CASSSGGRSPLHF
TGTGCCAGCAGCTCAGGGGGTCGGTCACCCCTCCACTTT
>TRBJ1-2|NA|few|14|TRBV7-2
CASSLGIPPYGYTF
TGTGCCAGCAGCTTGGGAATCCCTCCCTATGGCTACACCTTC
>TRBJ1-3|NA|once|12|TRBV30
CAINAGARPIYF
TGTGCAATAAATGCAGGGGCCCGGCCCATATATTTT
>TRBJ2-7|NA|NA|15|TRBV13
CASSLGRRRAYEQYF
TGTGCCAGCAGCCTGGGGAGGAGGAGGGCCTACGAGCAGTACTTC
>TRBJ2-7|NA|NA|14|TRBV5-6
CASMPGLGAYEQYF
TGTGCCAGCATGCCGGGCCTAGGAGCCTACGAGCAGTACTTC
>TRBJ1-3|NA|few|15|TRBV6-6
CASSSVGLSGNTIYF
TGTGCCAGCAGTTCCGTCGGCCTCTCTGGAAACACCATATATTTT
>TRBJ2-3|NA|NA|13|TRBV9
CASSPGGSDTQYF
TGTGCCAGCAGCCCAGGTGGGTCGGATACGCAGTATTTT
>TRBJ2-1|NA|NA|12|TRBV6-6
CASRTSILEQFF
TGTGCCAGCAGGACTAGTATTCTTGAGCAGTTCTTC
>TRBJ2-4|NA|NA|18|TRBV19
CASSDLAGGVLAKNIQYF
TGTGCCAGTAGTGATCTCGCCGGGGGAGTTCTAGCCAAAAACATTCAGTACTTC
>TRBJ2-5|NA|NA|15|TRBV7-6
CASSFLRLARETQYF
TGTGCCAGCAGCTTTCTCCGACTTGCTCGGGAGACCCAGTACTTC
>TRBJ1-1|TRBD1|NA|16|TRBV5-1
CASRYPGQGKNTEAFF
TGCGCCAGCAGGTATCCGGGACAGGGGAAGAACACTGAAGCTTTCTTT
>TRBJ2-1|NA|NA|11|TRBV11-3
CASSNIGEQFF
TGTGCCAGCAGTAACATAGGGGAGCAGTTCTTC
>TRBJ2-2|NA|NA|13|TRBV6-1
CASSAPRRGELFF
TGTGCCAGCAGTGCCCCCAGAAGGGGGGAGCTGTTTTTT
>TRBJ2-5|NA|NA|14|TRBV5-4
CASSLHSGKETQYF
TGTGCCAGCAGCTTGCATTCGGGGAAAGAGACCCAGTACTTC
>TRBJ2-5|TRBD2|NA|15|TRBV5-6
CASSPPGGGKETQYF
TGTGCCAGCAGCCCCCCCGGGGGGGGAAAGGAGACCCAGTACTTC
>TRBJ2-3|NA|few|13|TRBV11-2
CASSLASSDTQYF
TGTGCCAGCAGCTTAGCGAGTTCAGATACGCAGTATTTT
>TRBJ1-3|NA|NA|11|TRBV5-1
CASSHGNTIYF
TGCGCCAGCAGCCACGGAAACACCATATATTTT
>TRBJ2-2|NA|NA|19|TRBV9
CASSVSPASGGPYTGELFF
TGTGCCAGCAGCGTTTCCCCCGCTAGTGGGGGGCCGTACACCGGGGAGCTGTTTTTT
>TRBJ2-7|TRBD1|NA|16|TRBV18
CASSPGQGQYLYEQYF
TGTGCCAGCTCACCAGGCCAGGGACAGTATCTTTACGAGCAGTACTTC
>TRBJ2-1|TRBD2|NA|14|TRBV12-5
CASGPGSGGNEQFF
TGTGCTAGTGGTCCAGGGAGCGGGGGTAATGAGCAGTTCTTC
>TRBJ1-2|NA|NA|14|TRBV6-6
CASSYRGSNDGYTF
TGTGCCAGCAGTTACAGGGGAAGCAATGATGGCTACACCTTC
>TRBJ2-3|TRBD1|NA|15|TRBV7-9
CASSLGTGSTDTQYF
TGTGCCAGCAGCTTGGGGACAGGGTCCACAGATACGCAGTATTTT
>TRBJ1-5|NA|NA|14|TRBV25-1
CASSAGDSNQPQHF
TGTGCCAGCAGTGCCGGGGACAGCAATCAGCCCCAGCATTTT
>TRBJ1-1|NA|NA|13|TRBV7-2
CASSLAGLAEAFF
TGTGCCAGCAGCCTAGCAGGCTTGGCAGAAGCTTTCTTT
>TRBJ1-2|TRBD1|NA|16|TRBV5-1
CASSPGTATFNYGYTF
TGCGCCAGCAGCCCTGGGACAGCTACTTTTAACTATGGCTACACCTTC
>TRBJ1-4|NA|few|14|TRBV25-1
CASGDWSTNEKLFF
TGTGCCAGCGGGGACTGGTCAACTAATGAAAAACTGTTTTTT
>TRBJ1-2|NA|few|14|TRBV7-2
CASSLAGESYGYTF
TGTGCCAGCAGCTTAGCCGGGGAGAGTTATGGCTACACCTTC
>TRBJ1-2|NA|NA|18|TRBV7-8
CASSLALMNQGIAYGYTF
TGTGCCAGCAGCTTAGCGTTAATGAACCAGGGTATTGCGTATGGCTACACCTTC
>TRBJ2-1|NA|NA|15|TRBV7-9
CASSPSRAGHNEQFF
TGTGCCAGCAGCCCTTCCCGGGCAGGGCACAATGAGCAGTTCTTC
>TRBJ2-7|NA|few|11|TRBV10-1
CASRETYEQYF
TGCGCCAGCAGGGAAACCTACGAGCAGTACTTC
>TRBJ1-2|TRBD1|NA|14|TRBV7-9
CASSKYTGGAGYTF
TGTGCCAGCAGCAAATATACAGGGGGCGCTGGCTACACCTTC
>TRBJ1-1|NA|few|14|TRBV7-3
CASSSGLMNTEAFF
TGTGCCAGCAGCTCCGGACTCATGAACACTGAAGCTTTCTTT
>TRBJ1-2|NA|NA|14|TRBV7-9
CASSLLQMNYGYTF
TGTGCCAGCAGCCTTCTACAGATGAACTATGGCTACACCTTC
>TRBJ2-5|TRBD1|NA|17|TRBV5-6
CASSLAGSGGRGETQYF
TGTGCCAGCAGCTTGGCAGGGTCAGGGGGCCGAGGGGAGACCCAGTACTTC
>TRBJ2-7|TRBD2|NA|15|TRBV18
CASSLGLVGNYEQYF
TGTGCCAGCTCCCTGGGACTAGTGGGGAACTACGAGCAGTACTTC
>TRBJ2-2|TRBD1|NA|15|TRBV9
CASTRGQANTGELFF
TGTGCCAGCACTAGGGGACAGGCGAACACCGGGGAGCTGTTTTTT